The 5 T cell receptor beta chains below were found in one sample sequenced in a study of OX40 agonist ivuxolimab in advanced cancers. Assay used: immunoSEQ multiplex PCR; TCRdb lists only in-frame clones, some missing. The sample includes under 85,000 clones, about nine tenths of them seen just once. Sequenced here: CD4+ or CD8+ T cells sorted from blood, sampled in a trial of the OX40 agonist ivuxolimab. The receptors stem from an adult with an advanced solid tumor such as melanoma, head and neck, liver or kidney cancer.

The J gene is TRBJ2-2, the V gene TRBV7-9; D remains ambiguous. Germline CDR1 SEHNR, CDR2 FQNEAQ (reference sequence). The V end was cut by 1 base, the J end by 3 bases, with 12 bases between. The length of the CDR3 is 16 residues. For the CDR3, the DNA is TGTGCCAGCAGCTTAGTTTCTTATAGGGACACCGGGGAGCTGTTTTTT. Protein sequence: CASSLVSYRDTGELFF.

The chain is built from TRBV21-1 and TRBJ2-7; the table assigns TRBD2, which was not confirmed against the DNA. TRBV21-1 is an annotated pseudogene. The CDR3 spans 16 residues. As DNA, the CDR3 is TGTGCCAGCAGCAATTCGACTAGCGGGCCCTCCTACGAGCAGTACTTC. Translating gives CASSNSTSGPSYEQYF.

V is TRBV18 and J is TRBJ1-5, with 9 positions matching TRBD1. The CDR3 is made up of 17 amino acids. CDR1 KGHSH and CDR2 LQKENI come from the germline V gene. V lost 3 bases and J lost 0; bases outside the gene matches: 6. The CDR3 nucleotides read TGTGCCAGCTCACCCTTCGGACAGGGGTCTAGCAATCAGCCCCAGCATTTT. Its translation: CASSPFGQGSSNQPQHF.

The rearrangement joins TRBV11-2 to TRBJ2-3; 9 bases line up with TRBD2. CDR3 size: 17 residues. CDR1 is SGHAT and CDR2 is FQNNGV in the germline V gene. The ends lost 6 bases at V and 3 bases at J; junction bases unmatched: 13. The CDR3 sequence: CASSPGGSGGYTDTQYF. Written as DNA, the CDR3 is TGTGCCAGCAGTCCAGGAGGGAGCGGGGGGTATACAGATACGCAGTATTTT.

The chain joins TRBV30 to TRBJ1-2; possibly TRBD1 for D (5 bases). The CDR3 covers 14 residues. Germline-derived CDR1 and CDR2 are GTSNPN and SVGIG (reference sequence). The V end was cut by 3 bases, the J end by 2 bases, with 13 bases between. The CDR3 sequence: CAWSRPGRNYGYTF. In DNA, the CDR3 is TGTGCCTGGAGCCGGCCAGGGAGAAACTATGGCTACACCTTC.